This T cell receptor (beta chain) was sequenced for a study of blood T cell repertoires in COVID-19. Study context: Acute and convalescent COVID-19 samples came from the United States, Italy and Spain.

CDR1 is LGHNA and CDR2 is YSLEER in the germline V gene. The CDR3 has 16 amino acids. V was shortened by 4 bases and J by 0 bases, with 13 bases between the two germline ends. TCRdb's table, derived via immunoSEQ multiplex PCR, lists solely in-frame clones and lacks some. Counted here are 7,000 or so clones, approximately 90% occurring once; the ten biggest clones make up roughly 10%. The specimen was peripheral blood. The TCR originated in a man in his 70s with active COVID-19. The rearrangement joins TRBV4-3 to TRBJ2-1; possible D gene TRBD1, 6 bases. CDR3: CASSLAYRDSYNEQFF. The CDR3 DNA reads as TGCGCCAGCAGCCTCGCGTACAGGGACTCCTACAATGAGCAGTTCTTC.